This T cell receptor (beta chain) emerged from a study of identical twins. TCRdb reanalysed the 5' RACE reads using MiXCR and keeps one entry per CDR3 protein. Of approximately 230,000 distinct CDR3 sequences in the sample, 6.5% to 8% were seen once. Study observations and caveats: Carriage of fewer insertions was seen in abundant cord blood beta clonotypes, whereas memory repertoires showed none.

The CDR3 extends over 14 amino acids. Germline-derived CDR1 and CDR2 are SGDLS and YYNGEE. Deletions cut 4 bases from V and 3 bases from J, with 14 bases between. Comments on this clonotype: Its antigen remains unknown.

These same data were also listed under a study on T cells expressing NK-cell markers. That source adds: Seven sequenced donors out of eight were HCMV-seropositive, one seronegative. Six donors carried dominant NKG2C+ clonotypes that made up roughly 1.0-7.5% of their CD8+ T cells. These clonotypes additionally ranked first within the CD3+CD56-NKG2C+ fraction of a few donors.

This chain connects TRBV9 to TRBJ2-7; the D gene is possibly TRBD1 (6 bases). This clonotype originated in a woman aged 18-30 years in good health. The sample comprised CD8+ T cells sorted from blood. CDR3 loop: CASSPRDTRYEQYF. Here the CDR3 DNA reads TGTGCCAGCAGCCCACGGGACACCCGCTACGAGCAGTACTTC.